This T cell receptor beta chain was documented in a study of cytomegalovirus exposure and HLA in healthy donors. The PCR made use of 60 Vbeta and 13 Jbeta primers. Some clones are missing from TCRdb's copy, which holds only in-frame ones; the method was immunoSEQ multiplex PCR. Of around 87,000 clones listed, around 85% are singletons. Study conclusions and caveats: It was shown in a later analysis that HLA-associated TCR beta chains were more clonally expanded than other, equally common chains.

As regards this clone: The antigen remains unidentified.

Sequenced input: PBMCs. The source of this sequence is a girl between 2 and 10 years old in good health and CMV-seropositive.

CDR3 DNA: TGCGCCAGCAGCAGATTTAGGGACTCCCTACACAATGAGCAGTTCTTC. This encodes CASSRFRDSLHNEQFF. The J gene is TRBJ2-1, the V gene TRBV5-1, with D possibly TRBD2 on 6 matching bases. Germline V gives CDR1 SGHRS, CDR2 YFSETQ. The V end was cut by 4 bases, the J end by 5 bases, with 19 bases between. This CDR3 contains 16 residues.